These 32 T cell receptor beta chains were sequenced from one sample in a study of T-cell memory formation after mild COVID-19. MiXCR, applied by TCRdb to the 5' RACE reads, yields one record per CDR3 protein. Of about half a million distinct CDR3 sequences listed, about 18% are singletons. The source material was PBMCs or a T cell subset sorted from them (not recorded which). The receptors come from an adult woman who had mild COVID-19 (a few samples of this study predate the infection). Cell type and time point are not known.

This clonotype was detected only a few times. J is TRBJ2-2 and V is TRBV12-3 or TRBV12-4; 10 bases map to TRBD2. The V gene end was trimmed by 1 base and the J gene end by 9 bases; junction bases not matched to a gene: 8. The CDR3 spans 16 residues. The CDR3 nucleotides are TGTGCCAGCAGTTTAGTCCCTAGCGGGAGCATTCGGGAGCTGTTTTTT. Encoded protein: CASSLVPSGSIRELFF.

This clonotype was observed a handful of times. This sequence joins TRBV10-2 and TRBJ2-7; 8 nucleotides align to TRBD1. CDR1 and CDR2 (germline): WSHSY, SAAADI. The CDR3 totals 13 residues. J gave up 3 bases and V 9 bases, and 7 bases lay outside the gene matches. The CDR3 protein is CASSGQGLYEQYF. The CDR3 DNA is TGCGCCAGTAGCGGACAGGGTCTCTACGAGCAGTACTTC.

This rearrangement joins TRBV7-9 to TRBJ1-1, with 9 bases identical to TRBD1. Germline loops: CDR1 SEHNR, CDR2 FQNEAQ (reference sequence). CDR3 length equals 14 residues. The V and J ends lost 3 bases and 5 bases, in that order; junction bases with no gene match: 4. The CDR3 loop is CASSFETGGTEAFF. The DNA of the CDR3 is TGTGCCAGCAGCTTTGAGACAGGGGGTACTGAAGCTTTCTTT.

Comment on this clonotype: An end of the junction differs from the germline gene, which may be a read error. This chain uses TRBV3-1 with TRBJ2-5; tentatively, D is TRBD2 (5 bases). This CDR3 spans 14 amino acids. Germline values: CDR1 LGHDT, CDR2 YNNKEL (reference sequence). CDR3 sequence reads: CASSQFHSGSQGHF. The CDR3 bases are TGTGCCAGCAGCCAATTCCACTCGGGGTCCCAAGGTCACTTC.

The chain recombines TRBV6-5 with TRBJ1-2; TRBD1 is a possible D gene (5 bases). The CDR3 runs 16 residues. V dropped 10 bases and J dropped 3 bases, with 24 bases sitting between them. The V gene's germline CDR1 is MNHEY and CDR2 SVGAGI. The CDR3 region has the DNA TGTGCCACCGCCGTTGGATTCATCGGGACCCACTATGGCTACACCTTC. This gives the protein CATAVGFIGTHYGYTF.

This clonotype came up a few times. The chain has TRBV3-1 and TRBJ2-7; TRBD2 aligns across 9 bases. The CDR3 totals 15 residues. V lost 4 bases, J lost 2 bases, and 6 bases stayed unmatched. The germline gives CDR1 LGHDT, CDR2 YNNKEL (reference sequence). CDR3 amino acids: CASSRRLAEPYEQYF. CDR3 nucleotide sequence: TGTGCCAGCAGCCGGCGACTAGCGGAGCCCTACGAGCAGTACTTC.

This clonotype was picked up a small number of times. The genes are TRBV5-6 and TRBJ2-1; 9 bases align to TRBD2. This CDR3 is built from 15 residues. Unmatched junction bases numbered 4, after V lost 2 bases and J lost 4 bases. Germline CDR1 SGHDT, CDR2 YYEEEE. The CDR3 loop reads CASSFPLAGYNEQFF. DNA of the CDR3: TGTGCCAGCAGCTTCCCCCTAGCGGGGTACAATGAGCAGTTCTTC.

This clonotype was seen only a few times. DNA of the CDR3: TGTGCCACCAGTGTCACGGGACTAGCGGAGCAGTTCTTC. It encodes CATSVTGLAEQFF. The rearrangement links TRBV24-1 to TRBJ2-1; 10 nucleotides match TRBD2. The CDR3 loop spans 13 amino acids. V shed 5 bases and J 10 bases; nucleotides not matched to a gene: 4. The germline CDR1 and CDR2 sequences are KGHDR and SFDVKD.

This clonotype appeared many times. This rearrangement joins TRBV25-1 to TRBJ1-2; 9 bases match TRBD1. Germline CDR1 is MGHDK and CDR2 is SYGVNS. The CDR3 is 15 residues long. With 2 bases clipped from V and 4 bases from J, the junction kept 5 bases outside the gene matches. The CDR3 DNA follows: TGTGCCAGCAGTGAAGGGATGACAGGGGGCTATGGCTACACCTTC. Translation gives CASSEGMTGGYGYTF.

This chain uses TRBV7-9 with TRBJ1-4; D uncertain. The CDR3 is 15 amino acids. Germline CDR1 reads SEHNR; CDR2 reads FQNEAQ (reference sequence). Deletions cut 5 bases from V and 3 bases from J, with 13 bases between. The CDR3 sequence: CASSQDGAANEKLFF. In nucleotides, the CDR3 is TGTGCCAGCAGCCAGGACGGTGCGGCTAATGAAAAACTGTTTTTT.

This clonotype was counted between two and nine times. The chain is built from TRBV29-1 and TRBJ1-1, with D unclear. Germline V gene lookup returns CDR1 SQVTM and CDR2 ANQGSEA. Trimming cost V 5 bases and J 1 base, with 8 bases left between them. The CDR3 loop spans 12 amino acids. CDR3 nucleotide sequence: TGCAGCGTTAAAGGACGGAACACTGAAGCTTTCTTT. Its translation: CSVKGRNTEAFF.

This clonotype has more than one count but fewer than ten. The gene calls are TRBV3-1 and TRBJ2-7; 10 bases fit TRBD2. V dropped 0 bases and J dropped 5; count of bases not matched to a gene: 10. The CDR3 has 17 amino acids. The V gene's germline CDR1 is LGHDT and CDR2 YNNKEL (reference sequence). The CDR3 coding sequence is TGTGCCAGCAGCCAAGATGGTCTAGCGGGGGCCCCAAACGAGCAGTACTTC. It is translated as CASSQDGLAGAPNEQYF.

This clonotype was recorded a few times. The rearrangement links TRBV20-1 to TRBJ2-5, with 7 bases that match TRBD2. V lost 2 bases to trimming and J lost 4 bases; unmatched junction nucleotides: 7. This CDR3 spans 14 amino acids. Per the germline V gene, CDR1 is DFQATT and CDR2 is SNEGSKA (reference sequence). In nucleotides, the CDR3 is TGCAGTGCTAGAATTAGCGGGTTAGGAGAGACCCAGTACTTC. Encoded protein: CSARISGLGETQYF.

DNA of the CDR3: TGTGCCAGCAGCCCGGCCGTATCCCCCTCCTACGAGCAGTACTTC. This encodes CASSPAVSPSYEQYF. The V call is TRBV3-1, the J call TRBJ2-7; D remains ambiguous. Trimming removed 4 bases at V and 0 bases at J, with 13 bases between. Per germline, CDR1 LGHDT and CDR2 YNNKEL (reference sequence). The CDR3 contains 15 residues.

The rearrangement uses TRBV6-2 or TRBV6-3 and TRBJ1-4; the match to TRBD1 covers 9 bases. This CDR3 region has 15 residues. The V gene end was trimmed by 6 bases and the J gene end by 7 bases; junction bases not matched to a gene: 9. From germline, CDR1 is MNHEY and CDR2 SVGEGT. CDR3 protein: CASREQGARSEKLFF. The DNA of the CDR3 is TGTGCCAGCAGGGAACAGGGGGCGCGAAGTGAAAAACTGTTTTTT.

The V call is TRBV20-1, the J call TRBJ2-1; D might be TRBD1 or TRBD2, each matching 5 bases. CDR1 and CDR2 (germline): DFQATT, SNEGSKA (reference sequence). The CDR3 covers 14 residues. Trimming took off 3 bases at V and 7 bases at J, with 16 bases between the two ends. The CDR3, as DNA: TGCAGTGCTAGGTCCTGGGACCCACAAAATGAGCAGTTCTTC. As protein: CSARSWDPQNEQFF.

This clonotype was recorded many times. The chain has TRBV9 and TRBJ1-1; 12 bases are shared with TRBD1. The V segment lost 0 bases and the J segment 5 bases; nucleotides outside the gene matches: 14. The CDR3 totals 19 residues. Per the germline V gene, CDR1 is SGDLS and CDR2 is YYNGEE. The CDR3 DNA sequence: TGTGCCAGCAGCGTAGCTACAGGGACAGGGGGCGTAGGTAGGACTGAAGCTTTCTTT. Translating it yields CASSVATGTGGVGRTEAFF. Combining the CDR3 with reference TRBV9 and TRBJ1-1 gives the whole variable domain DSGVTQTPKHLITATGQRVTLRCSPRSGDLSVYWYQQSLDQGLQFLIQYYNGEERAKGNILERFSAQQFPDLHSELNLSSLELGDSALYFCASSVATGTGGVGRTEAFFGQGTRLTVV.

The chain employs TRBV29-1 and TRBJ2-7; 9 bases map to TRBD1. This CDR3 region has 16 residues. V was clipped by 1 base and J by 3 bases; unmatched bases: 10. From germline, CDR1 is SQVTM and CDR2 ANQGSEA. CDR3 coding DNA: TGCAGCGTTGAAGGATGGACAGGGGTTGCCCACTACGAGCAGTACTTC. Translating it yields CSVEGWTGVAHYEQYF.

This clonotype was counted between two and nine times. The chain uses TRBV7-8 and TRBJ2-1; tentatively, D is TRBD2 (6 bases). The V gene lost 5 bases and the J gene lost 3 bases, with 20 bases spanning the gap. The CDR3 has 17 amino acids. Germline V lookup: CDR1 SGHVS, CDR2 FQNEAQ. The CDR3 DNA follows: TGTGCCAGCAGCGAAGGGACTGGAACGGAACTCTACAATGAGCAGTTCTTC. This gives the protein CASSEGTGTELYNEQFF.

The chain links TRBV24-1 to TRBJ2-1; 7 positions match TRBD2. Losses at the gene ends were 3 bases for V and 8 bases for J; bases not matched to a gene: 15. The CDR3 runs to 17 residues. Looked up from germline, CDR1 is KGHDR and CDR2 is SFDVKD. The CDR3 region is CATSDTTGDYASDEQFF. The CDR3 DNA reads TGTGCCACCAGTGATACAACCGGGGACTATGCCTCGGATGAGCAGTTCTTC.

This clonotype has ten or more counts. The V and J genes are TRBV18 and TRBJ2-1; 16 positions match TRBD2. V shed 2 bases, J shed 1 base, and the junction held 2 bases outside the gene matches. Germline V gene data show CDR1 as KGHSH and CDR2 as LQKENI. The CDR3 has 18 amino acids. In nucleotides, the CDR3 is TGTGCCAGCTCACCAGGGACTAGCGGGGGGGCTTCCTACAATGAGCAGTTCTTC. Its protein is CASSPGTSGGASYNEQFF.

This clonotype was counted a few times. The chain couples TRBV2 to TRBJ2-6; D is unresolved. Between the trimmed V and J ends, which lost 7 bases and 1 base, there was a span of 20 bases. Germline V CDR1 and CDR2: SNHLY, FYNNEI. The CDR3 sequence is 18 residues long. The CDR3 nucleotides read TGTGCCAGCAAACACGCCGTCTCAACCCAATCTGGGGCCAACGTCCTGACTTTC. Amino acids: CASKHAVSTQSGANVLTF.

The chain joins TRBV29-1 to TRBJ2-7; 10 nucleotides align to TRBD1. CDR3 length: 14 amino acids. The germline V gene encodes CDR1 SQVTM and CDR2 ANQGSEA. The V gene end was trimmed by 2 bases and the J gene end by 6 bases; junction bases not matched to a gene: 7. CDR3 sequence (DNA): TGCAGCGTTGAAACGGGACAGGGGTTAAGCGAGCAGTACTTC. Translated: CSVETGQGLSEQYF.

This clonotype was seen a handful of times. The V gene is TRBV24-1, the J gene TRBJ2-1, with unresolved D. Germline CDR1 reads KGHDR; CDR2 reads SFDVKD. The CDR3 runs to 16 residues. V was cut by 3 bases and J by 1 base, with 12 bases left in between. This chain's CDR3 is CATSDPGSFSYNEQFF. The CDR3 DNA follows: TGTGCCACCAGTGATCCCGGGTCCTTTTCCTACAATGAGCAGTTCTTC.

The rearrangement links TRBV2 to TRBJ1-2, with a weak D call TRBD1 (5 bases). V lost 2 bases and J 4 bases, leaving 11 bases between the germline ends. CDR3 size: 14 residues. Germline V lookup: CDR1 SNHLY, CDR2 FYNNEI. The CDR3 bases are TGTGCCAGCAGTGAACCAGGGTCGGGCTATGGCTACACCTTC. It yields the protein CASSEPGSGYGYTF.

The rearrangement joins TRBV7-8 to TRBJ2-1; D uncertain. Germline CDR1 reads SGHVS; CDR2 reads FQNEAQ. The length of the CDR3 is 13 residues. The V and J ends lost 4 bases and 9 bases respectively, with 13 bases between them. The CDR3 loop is CASSSYSSGEQFF. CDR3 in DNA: TGTGCCAGCAGCTCTTATTCTAGTGGTGAGCAGTTCTTC.

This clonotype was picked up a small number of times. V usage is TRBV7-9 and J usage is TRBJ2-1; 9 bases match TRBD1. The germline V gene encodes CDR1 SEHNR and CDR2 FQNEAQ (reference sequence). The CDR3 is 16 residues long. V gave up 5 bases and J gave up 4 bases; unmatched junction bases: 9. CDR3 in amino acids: CASSPGTGQDYNEQFF. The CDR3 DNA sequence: TGTGCCAGCAGCCCCGGGACAGGGCAGGATTACAATGAGCAGTTCTTC.

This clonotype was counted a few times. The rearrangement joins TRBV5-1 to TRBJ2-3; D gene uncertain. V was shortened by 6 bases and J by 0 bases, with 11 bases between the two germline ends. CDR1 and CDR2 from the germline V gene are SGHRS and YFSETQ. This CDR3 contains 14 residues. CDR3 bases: TGCGCCAGCAAAAAGGTGGAGAGCACAGATACGCAGTATTTT. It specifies CASKKVESTDTQYF.

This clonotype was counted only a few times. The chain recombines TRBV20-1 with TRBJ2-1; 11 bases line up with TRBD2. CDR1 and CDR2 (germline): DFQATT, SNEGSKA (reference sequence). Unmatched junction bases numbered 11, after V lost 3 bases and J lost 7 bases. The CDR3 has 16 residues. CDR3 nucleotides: TGCAGTGCTAGGGGCTCCACTAGCGGGAGACCAAATGAGCAGTTCTTC. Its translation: CSARGSTSGRPNEQFF.

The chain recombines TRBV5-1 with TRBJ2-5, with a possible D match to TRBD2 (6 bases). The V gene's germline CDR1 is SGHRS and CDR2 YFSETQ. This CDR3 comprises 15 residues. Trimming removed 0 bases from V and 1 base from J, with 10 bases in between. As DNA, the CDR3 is TGCGCCAGCAGCTTGGCTGGAGGGCGCCAAGAGACCCAGTACTTC. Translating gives CASSLAGGRQETQYF.

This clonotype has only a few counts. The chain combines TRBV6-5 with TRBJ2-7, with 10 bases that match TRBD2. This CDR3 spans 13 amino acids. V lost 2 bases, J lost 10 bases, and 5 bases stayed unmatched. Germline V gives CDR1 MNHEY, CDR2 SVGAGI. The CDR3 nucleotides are TGTGCCAGCAGTTACGCTAGCGGGAGTCTTCAGTACTTC. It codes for CASSYASGSLQYF.

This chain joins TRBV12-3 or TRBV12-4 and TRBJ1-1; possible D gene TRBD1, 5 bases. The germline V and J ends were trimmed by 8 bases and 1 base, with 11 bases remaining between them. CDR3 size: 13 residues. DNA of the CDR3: TGTGCCAGCCTGGGACGAGAGAACACTGAAGCTTTCTTT. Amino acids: CASLGRENTEAFF.